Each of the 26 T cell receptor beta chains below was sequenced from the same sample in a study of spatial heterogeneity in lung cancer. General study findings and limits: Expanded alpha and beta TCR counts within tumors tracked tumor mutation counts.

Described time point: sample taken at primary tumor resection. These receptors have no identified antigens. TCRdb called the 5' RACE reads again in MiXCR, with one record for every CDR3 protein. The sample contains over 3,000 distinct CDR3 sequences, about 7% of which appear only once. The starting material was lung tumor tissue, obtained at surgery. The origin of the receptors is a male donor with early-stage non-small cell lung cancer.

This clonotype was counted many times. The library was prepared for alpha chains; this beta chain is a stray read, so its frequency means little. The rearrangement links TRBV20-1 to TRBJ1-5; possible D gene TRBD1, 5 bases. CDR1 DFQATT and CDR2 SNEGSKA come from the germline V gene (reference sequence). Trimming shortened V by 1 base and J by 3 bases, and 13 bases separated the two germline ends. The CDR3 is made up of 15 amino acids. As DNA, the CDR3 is TGCAGTGCTAGAGCGTTAGGGGTTAACAATCAGCCCCAGCATTTT. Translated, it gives CSARALGVNNQPQHF.

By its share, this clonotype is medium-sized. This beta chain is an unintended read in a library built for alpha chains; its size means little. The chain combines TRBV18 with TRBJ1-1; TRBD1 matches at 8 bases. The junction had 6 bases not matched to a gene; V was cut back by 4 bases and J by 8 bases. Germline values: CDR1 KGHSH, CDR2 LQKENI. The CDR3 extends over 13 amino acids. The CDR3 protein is CASSQTDRVEAFF. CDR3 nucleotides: TGTGCCAGCTCACAAACGGACAGGGTGGAAGCTTTCTTT.

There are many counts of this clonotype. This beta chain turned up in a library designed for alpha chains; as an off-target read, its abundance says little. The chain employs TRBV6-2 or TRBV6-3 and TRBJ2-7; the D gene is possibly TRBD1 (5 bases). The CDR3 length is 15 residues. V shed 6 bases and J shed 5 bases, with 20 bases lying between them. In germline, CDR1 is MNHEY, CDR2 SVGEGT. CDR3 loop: CASRSNRHGQNEQYV. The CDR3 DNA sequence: TGTGCCAGCAGAAGTAACAGGCACGGGCAAAACGAGCAGTACGTC.

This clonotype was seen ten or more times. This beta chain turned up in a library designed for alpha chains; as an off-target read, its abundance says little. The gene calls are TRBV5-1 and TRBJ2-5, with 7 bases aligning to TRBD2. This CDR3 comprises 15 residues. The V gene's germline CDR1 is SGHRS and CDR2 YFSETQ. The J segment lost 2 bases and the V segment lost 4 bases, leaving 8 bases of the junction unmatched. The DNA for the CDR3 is TGCGCCAGCAGCAACCGGGACTACGCACAAGAGACCCAGTACTTC. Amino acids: CASSNRDYAQETQYF.

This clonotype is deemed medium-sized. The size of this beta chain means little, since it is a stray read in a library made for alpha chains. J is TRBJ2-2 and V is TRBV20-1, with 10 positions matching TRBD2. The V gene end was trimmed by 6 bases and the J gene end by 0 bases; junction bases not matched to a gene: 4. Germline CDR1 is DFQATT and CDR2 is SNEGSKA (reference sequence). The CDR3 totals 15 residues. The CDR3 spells CSAPLAGSNTGELFF. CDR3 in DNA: TGCAGTGCGCCACTAGCGGGGTCGAACACCGGGGAGCTGTTTTTT.

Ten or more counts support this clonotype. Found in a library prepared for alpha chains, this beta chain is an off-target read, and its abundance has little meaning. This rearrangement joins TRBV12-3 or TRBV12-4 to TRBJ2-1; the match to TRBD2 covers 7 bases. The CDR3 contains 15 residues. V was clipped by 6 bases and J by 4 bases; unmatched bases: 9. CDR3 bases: TGTGCCAGCAGAGCTAGCGGACCAAGATACAATGAGCAGTTCTTC. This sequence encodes CASRASGPRYNEQFF.

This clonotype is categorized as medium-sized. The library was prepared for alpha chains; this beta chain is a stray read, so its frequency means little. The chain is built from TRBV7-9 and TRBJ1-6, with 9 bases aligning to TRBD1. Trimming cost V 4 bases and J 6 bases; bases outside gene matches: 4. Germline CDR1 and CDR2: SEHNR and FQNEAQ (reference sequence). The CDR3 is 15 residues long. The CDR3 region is CASSYRGLGNSPLHF. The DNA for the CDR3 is TGTGCCAGCAGCTACAGGGGGCTTGGTAATTCACCCCTCCACTTT. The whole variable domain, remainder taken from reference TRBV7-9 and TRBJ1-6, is DTGVSQNPRHKITKRGQNVTFRCDPISEHNRLYWYRQTLGQGPEFLTYFQNEAQLEKSRLLSDRFSAERPKGSFSTLEIQRTEQGDSAMYLCASSYRGLGNSPLHFGNGTRLTVT.

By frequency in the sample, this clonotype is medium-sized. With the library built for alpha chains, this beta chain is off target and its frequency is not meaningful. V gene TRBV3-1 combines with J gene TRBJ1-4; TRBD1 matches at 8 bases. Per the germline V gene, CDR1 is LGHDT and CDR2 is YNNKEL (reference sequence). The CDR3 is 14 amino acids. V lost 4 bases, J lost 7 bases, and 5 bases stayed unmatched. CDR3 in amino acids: CASSRGQGSEKLFF. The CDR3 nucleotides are TGTGCCAGCAGCCGCGGACAGGGAAGTGAAAAACTGTTTTTT.

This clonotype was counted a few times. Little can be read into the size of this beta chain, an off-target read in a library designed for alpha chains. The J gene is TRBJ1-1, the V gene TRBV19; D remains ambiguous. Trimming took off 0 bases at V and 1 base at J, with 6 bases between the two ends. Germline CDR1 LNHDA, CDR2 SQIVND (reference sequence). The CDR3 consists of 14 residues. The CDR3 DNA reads TGTGCCAGTAGTATAGATCTTCGGAACACTGAAGCTTTCTTT. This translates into CASSIDLRNTEAFF.

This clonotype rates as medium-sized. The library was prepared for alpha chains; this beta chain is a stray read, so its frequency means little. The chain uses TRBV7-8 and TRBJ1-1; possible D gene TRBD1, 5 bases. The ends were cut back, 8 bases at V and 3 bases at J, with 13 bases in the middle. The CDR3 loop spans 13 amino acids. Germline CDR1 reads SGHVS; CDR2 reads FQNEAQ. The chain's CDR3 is CASGEGEYTEAFF. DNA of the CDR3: TGTGCCAGCGGTGAAGGGGAGTACACTGAAGCTTTCTTT. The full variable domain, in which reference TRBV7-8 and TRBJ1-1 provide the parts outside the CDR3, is GAGVSQSPRYKVAKRGQDVALRCDPISGHVSLFWYQQALGQGPEFLTYFQNEAQLDKSGLPSDRFFAERPEGSVSTLKIQRTQQEDSAVYLCASGEGEYTEAFFGQGTRLTVV.

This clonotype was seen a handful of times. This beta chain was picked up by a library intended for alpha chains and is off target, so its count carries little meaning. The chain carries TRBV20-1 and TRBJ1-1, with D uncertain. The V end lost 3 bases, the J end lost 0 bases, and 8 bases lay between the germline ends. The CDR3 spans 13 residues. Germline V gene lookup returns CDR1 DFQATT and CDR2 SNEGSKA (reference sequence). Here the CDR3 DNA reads TGCAGTGCTAGCCCGGACCTGAACACTGAAGCTTTCTTT. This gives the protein CSASPDLNTEAFF.

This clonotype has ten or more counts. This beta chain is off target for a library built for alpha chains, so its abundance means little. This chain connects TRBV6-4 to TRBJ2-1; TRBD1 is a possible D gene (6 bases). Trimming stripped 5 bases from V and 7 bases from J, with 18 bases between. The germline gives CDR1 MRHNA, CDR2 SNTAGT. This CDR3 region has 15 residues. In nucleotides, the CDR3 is TGTGCCAGCAGTCTCGGGATAGGGGGTCAGAATGAGCAGTTCTTC. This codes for CASSLGIGGQNEQFF.

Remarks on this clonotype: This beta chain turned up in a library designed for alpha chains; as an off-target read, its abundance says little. The CDR3 region has the DNA TGTGCCAGCAGCCCGAGACAGGGAGGGCACTACGAGCAGTACTTC. Protein sequence: CASSPRQGGHYEQYF. The V and J genes are TRBV7-2 and TRBJ2-7; D tentatively reads TRBD1 or TRBD2 (7 bases each). The CDR3 contains 15 residues. Germline V gene sequence: CDR1 SGHTA, CDR2 FQGNSA. V shed 5 bases and J shed 3 bases, with 17 bases lying between them.

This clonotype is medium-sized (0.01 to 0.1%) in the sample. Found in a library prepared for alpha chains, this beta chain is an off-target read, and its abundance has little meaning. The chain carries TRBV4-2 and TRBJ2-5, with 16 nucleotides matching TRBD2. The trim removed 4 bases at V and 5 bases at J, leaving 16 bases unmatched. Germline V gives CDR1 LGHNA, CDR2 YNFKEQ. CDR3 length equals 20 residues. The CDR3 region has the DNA TGTGCCAGCAGCCTACCAAACTCGGGACTAGCGGGAGGGCCTACTGAGACCCAGTACTTC. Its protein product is CASSLPNSGLAGGPTETQYF.

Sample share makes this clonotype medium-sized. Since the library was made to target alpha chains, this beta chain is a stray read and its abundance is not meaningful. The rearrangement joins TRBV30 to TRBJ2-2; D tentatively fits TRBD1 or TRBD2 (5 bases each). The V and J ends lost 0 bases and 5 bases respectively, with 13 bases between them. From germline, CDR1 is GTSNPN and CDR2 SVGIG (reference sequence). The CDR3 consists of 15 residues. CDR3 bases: TGTGCCTGGAGTGTAACTAGGGCAGGGACCGGGGAGCTGTTTTTT. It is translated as CAWSVTRAGTGELFF.

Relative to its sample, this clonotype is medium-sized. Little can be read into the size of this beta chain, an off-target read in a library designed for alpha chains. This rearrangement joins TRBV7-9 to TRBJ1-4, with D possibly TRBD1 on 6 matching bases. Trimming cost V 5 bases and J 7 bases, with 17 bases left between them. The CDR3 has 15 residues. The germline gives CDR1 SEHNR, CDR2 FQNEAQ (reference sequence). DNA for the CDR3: TGTGCCAGCAGCCAGGGGCTGGACGGGAGTGAAAAACTGTTTTTT. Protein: CASSQGLDGSEKLFF.

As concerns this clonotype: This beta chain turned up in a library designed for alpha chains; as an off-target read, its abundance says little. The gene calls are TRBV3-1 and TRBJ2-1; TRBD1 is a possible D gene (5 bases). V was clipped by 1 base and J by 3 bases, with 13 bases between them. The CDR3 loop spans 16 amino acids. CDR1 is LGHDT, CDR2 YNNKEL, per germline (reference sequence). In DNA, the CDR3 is TGTGCCAGCAGCCAAGCTAAGGGGTTACTCTACAATGAGCAGTTCTTC. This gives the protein CASSQAKGLLYNEQFF.

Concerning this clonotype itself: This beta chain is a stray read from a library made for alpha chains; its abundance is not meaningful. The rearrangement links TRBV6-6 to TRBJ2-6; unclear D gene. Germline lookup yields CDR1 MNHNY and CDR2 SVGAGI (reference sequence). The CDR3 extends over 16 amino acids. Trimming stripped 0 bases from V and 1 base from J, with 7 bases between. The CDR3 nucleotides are TGTGCCAGCAGTTACTCAAAGGCATCTGGGGCCAACGTCCTGACTTTC. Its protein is CASSYSKASGANVLTF.

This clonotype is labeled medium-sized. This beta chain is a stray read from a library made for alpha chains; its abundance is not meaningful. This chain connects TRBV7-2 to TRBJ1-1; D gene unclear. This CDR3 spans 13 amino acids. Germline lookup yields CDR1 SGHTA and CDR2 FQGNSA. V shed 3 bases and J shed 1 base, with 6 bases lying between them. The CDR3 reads CASSFAKNTEAFF. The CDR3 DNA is TGTGCCAGCAGCTTCGCTAAGAACACTGAAGCTTTCTTT.

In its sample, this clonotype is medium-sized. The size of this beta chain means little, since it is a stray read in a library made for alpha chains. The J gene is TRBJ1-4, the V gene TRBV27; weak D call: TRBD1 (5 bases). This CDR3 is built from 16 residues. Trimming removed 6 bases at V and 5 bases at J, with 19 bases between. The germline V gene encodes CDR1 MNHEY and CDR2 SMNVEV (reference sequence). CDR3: CASRPVGAGGNEKLFF. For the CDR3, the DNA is TGTGCCAGCAGGCCCGTAGGGGCGGGGGGGAATGAAAAACTGTTTTTT.

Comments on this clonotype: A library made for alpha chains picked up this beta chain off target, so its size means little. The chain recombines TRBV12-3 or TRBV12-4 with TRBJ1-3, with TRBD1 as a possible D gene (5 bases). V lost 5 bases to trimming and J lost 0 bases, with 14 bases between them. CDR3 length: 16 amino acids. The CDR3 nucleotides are TGTGCCAGCAGTCCCGGGACCTCTTTCTCTGGAAACACCATATATTTT. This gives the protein CASSPGTSFSGNTIYF.

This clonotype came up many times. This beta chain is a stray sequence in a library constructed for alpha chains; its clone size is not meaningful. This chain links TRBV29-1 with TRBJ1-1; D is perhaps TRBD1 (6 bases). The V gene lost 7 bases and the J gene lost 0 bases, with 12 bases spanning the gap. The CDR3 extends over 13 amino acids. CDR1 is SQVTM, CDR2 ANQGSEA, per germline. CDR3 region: CSGRGGLNTEAFF. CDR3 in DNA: TGCAGCGGTCGAGGGGGGCTGAACACTGAAGCTTTCTTT.

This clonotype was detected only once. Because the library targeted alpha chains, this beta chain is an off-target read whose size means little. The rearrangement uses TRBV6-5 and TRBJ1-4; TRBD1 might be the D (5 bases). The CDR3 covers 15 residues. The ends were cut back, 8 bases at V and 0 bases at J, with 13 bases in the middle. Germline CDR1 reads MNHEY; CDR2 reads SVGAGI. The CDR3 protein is CASGPGQATNEKLFF. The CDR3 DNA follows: TGTGCCAGCGGGCCGGGGCAGGCAACTAATGAAAAACTGTTTTTT.

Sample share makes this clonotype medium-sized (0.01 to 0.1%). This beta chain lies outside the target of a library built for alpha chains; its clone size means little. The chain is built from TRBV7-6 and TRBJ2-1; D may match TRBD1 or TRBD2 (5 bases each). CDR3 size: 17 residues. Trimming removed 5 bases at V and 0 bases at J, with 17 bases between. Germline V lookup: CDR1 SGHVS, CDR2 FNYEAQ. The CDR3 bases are TGTGCCAGCAGCAGCTCCGGGACGGCCAGCTCCTACAATGAGCAGTTCTTC. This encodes CASSSSGTASSYNEQFF.

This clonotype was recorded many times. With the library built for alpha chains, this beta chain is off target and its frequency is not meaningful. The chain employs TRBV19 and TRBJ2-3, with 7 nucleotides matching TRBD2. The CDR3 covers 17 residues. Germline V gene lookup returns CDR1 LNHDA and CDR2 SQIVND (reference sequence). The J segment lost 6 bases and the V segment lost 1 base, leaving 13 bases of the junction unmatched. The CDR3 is CASSIVSPSGPPDTQYF. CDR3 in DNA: TGTGCCAGTAGTATAGTTTCACCTAGCGGACCTCCTGATACGCAGTATTTT.

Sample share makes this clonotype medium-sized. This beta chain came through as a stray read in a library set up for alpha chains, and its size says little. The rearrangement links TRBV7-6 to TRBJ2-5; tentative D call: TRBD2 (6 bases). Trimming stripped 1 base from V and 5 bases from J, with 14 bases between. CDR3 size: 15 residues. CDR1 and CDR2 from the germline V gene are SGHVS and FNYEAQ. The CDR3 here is CASSLGGSGGETQYF. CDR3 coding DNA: TGTGCCAGCAGCTTAGGAGGGTCCGGAGGGGAGACCCAGTACTTC.